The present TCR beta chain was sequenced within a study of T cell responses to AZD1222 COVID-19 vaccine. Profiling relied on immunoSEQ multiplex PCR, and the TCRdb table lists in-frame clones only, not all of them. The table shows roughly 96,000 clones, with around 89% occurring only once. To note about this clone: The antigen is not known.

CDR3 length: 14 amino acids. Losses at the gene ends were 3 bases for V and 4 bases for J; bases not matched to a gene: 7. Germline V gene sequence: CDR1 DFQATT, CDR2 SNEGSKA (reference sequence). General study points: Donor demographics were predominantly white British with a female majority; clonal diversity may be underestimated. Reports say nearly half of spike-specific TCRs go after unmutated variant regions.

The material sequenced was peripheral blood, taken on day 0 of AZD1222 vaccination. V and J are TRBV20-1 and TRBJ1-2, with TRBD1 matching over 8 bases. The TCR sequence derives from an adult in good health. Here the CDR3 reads CSASTQGAGYGYTF. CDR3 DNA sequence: TGCAGTGCTAGTACCCAGGGGGCAGGCTATGGCTACACCTTC.